Below are 21 T cell receptor beta chains sequenced from a single sample in a study of blood T cell repertoires in COVID-19. Measured with immunoSEQ multiplex PCR; TCRdb has only the in-frame clones, and not every one. The sample has 4,000 to 5,500 clones; about 91% are singletons. Input material: peripheral blood. These receptor sequences come from a man aged 65 to 79 with COVID-19, enrolled during active disease.

The rearrangement joins TRBV5-1 to TRBJ2-1; D unresolved. The CDR3 totals 13 residues. Germline V gene data show CDR1 as SGHRS and CDR2 as YFSETQ. V dropped 5 bases and J dropped 0 bases, with 6 bases sitting between them. This chain's CDR3 is CASSASSYNEQFF. The CDR3 DNA reads TGCGCCAGCAGTGCGAGCTCCTACAATGAGCAGTTCTTC.

This chain connects TRBV6-5 to TRBJ1-3, with D hard to call. This CDR3 contains 16 residues. The germline CDR1 and CDR2 sequences are MNHEY and SVGAGI. The V and J ends lost 2 bases and 0 bases respectively, with 11 bases between them. This chain's CDR3 is CASSYDWESSGNTIYF. As DNA, the CDR3 is TGTGCCAGCAGTTACGACTGGGAGAGCTCTGGAAACACCATATATTTT.

The DNA of the CDR3 is TGTGCCAGCACCCCGGGACAGGGCCTCACAGCTTTCTTT. Protein sequence: CASTPGQGLTAFF. The chain recombines TRBV7-8 with TRBJ1-1; 9 bases fit TRBD1. CDR1 and CDR2 (germline): SGHVS, FQNEAQ. With V trimmed by 7 bases and J by 10 bases, 10 bases remained unmatched. The CDR3 runs 13 residues.

This clone is medium-sized by share. CDR3 DNA sequence: TGTGCCAGCCGGCTCCCGGGAAGTGAAAAACTGTTTTTT. It specifies CASRLPGSEKLFF. This sequence joins TRBV27 and TRBJ1-4; D is unclear. This CDR3 region has 13 residues. Trimming stripped 8 bases from V and 7 bases from J, with 14 bases between. Germline V CDR1 and CDR2: MNHEY, SMNVEV (reference sequence).

The chain is built from TRBV30 and TRBJ2-7; TRBD1 matches at 10 bases. The germline CDR1 and CDR2 sequences are GTSNPN and SVGIG (reference sequence). This CDR3 comprises 14 residues. With 2 bases clipped from V and 5 bases from J, the junction kept 6 bases outside the gene matches. The CDR3 reads CAWSTGQGDDEQYF. The CDR3 nucleotides read TGTGCCTGGAGTACAGGACAGGGGGACGACGAGCAGTACTTC.

The V call is TRBV19, the J call TRBJ1-4; maybe TRBD1 (5 bases). The CDR3 has 15 amino acids. Trimming took off 6 bases at V and 4 bases at J, with 15 bases between the two ends. CDR1 is LNHDA and CDR2 is SQIVND in the germline V gene (reference sequence). The CDR3 DNA reads TGTGCCAGTAGCCCCGGGCCAGGGATTAATGAAAAACTGTTTTTT. Translating it yields CASSPGPGINEKLFF.

The chain employs TRBV3-1 (or the pseudogene TRBV3-2) and TRBJ2-7; possible D gene TRBD1, 6 bases. This CDR3 contains 14 residues. Trimming stripped 7 bases from V and 3 bases from J, with 16 bases between. Germline values: CDR1 LGHDT, CDR2 YNNKEL (reference sequence). CDR3 bases: TGTGCCAGCACTTGGTCAGGGGTTATCTACGAGCAGTACTTC. This sequence encodes CASTWSGVIYEQYF.

This chain joins TRBV19 and TRBJ1-6; possibly TRBD1 for D (5 bases). Trimming left V 0 bases short and J 7 bases short, with 16 bases between. The CDR3 length is 17 residues. Germline V gene sequence: CDR1 LNHDA, CDR2 SQIVND (reference sequence). The CDR3 DNA is TGTGCCAGTAGTATAGATACACGGGGGGTCCGGAATTCACCCCTCCACTTT. This encodes CASSIDTRGVRNSPLHF.

This chain joins TRBV18 and TRBJ2-2; TRBD2 matches at 10 bases. The CDR3 loop spans 17 amino acids. Germline V lookup: CDR1 KGHSH, CDR2 LQKENI. V was clipped by 3 bases and J by 0 bases; unmatched bases: 4. The DNA for the CDR3 is TGTGCCAGCTCACCTTCGAGCGGGGGGGCGAACACCGGGGAGCTGTTTTTT. This encodes CASSPSSGGANTGELFF.

V usage is TRBV5-1 and J usage is TRBJ1-2, with 9 positions matching TRBD1. J lost 8 bases, V lost 4 bases, and 6 bases had no gene match. There are 13 residues in the CDR3. The germline CDR1 and CDR2 sequences are SGHRS and YFSETQ. CDR3 DNA sequence: TGCGCCAGCAGCGCGGGGACAGGGAGAGGCTACACCTTC. Encoded protein: CASSAGTGRGYTF. The entire variable domain, with the rest obtained from reference TRBV5-1 and TRBJ1-2, is as follows: KAGVTQTPRYLIKTRGQQVTLSCSPISGHRSVSWYQQTPGQGLQFLFEYFSETQRNKGNFPGRFSGRQFSNSRSEMNVSTLELGDSALYLCASSAGTGRGYTFGSGTRLTVV.

The DNA of the CDR3 is TGTGCCAGCAGCTTCGGTTACCTCTACAATGAGCAGTTCTTC. Its translation: CASSFGYLYNEQFF. The chain employs TRBV7-9 and TRBJ2-1; D is unresolved. The V gene's germline CDR1 is SEHNR and CDR2 FQNEAQ (reference sequence). The CDR3 is 14 amino acids. Between the trimmed V and J ends, which lost 3 bases and 3 bases, there was a span of 9 bases.

The rearrangement uses TRBV12-3 or TRBV12-4 and TRBJ1-2, with 8 bases matching TRBD1. V trimming: 5 bases; J trimming: 4 bases; junction bases outside the gene matches: 3. The CDR3 is 13 amino acids. CDR3 sequence reads: CASSAGGSYGYTF. For the CDR3, the DNA is TGTGCCAGCAGTGCAGGGGGCAGCTATGGCTACACCTTC.

This clone was found a few times. The J gene is TRBJ2-7, the V gene TRBV5-1; tentatively, D is TRBD1 (6 bases). This CDR3 contains 18 residues. Germline-derived CDR1 and CDR2 are SGHRS and YFSETQ. The ends were cut back, 1 base at V and 3 bases at J, with 23 bases in the middle. This CDR3 reads CASSLRGSRGPLIYEQYF. CDR3 in DNA: TGCGCCAGCAGCTTGCGCGGATCCAGGGGCCCTTTAATCTACGAGCAGTACTTC.

The chain carries TRBV7-9 and TRBJ1-5; D perhaps matches TRBD1 (6 bases). CDR3 length: 15 amino acids. The V end was cut by 4 bases, the J end by 4 bases, with 14 bases between. Germline V lookup: CDR1 SEHNR, CDR2 FQNEAQ (reference sequence). CDR3 in amino acids: CASSWGHEANQPQHF. The CDR3 coding sequence is TGTGCCAGCAGCTGGGGACACGAAGCGAATCAGCCCCAGCATTTT.

The chain combines TRBV3-1 (or the pseudogene TRBV3-2) with TRBJ1-1, with 9 bases identical to TRBD1. This CDR3 comprises 18 residues. CDR1 and CDR2 from the germline V gene are LGHDT and YNNKEL (reference sequence). Unmatched junction bases numbered 10, after V lost 2 bases and J lost 0 bases. CDR3 protein: CASSQSWGQGPMNTEAFF. CDR3 in DNA: TGTGCCAGCAGCCAATCCTGGGGACAGGGTCCCATGAACACTGAAGCTTTCTTT.

J is TRBJ1-5 and V is TRBV5-8, with unresolved D. Per germline, CDR1 SGHTS and CDR2 YDEGEE. The V end was cut by 3 bases, the J end by 3 bases, with 7 bases between. The CDR3 sequence is 13 residues long. The CDR3 DNA is TGTGCCAGCAGCTATATTCCCAATCAGCCCCAGCATTTT. Translating it yields CASSYIPNQPQHF.

The gene calls are TRBV27 and TRBJ1-2; 8 bases agree with TRBD1. V dropped 0 bases and J dropped 3; count of bases not matched to a gene: 3. The CDR3 is 15 amino acids. Germline values: CDR1 MNHEY, CDR2 SMNVEV (reference sequence). CDR3 in amino acids: CASSLSQDRDYGYTF. CDR3 DNA: TGTGCCAGCAGTTTATCGCAGGACAGGGACTATGGCTACACCTTC.

The chain recombines TRBV19 with TRBJ1-2, with 11 positions matching TRBD1. The V and J ends lost 7 bases and 7 bases, in that order; junction bases with no gene match: 8. Germline CDR1 reads LNHDA; CDR2 reads SQIVND (reference sequence). The CDR3 runs 14 residues. The chain's CDR3 is CASKKDRGLSGYTF. In DNA form, the CDR3 reads TGTGCCAGTAAAAAGGACAGGGGGCTGAGTGGCTACACCTTC.

The chain is built from TRBV7-2 and TRBJ2-7; 8 bases are shared with TRBD2. Germline V gene lookup returns CDR1 SGHTA and CDR2 FQGNSA. The CDR3 has 15 amino acids. J gave up 2 bases and V 1 base, and 4 bases lay outside the gene matches. This chain's CDR3 is CASSLGSGVAYEQYF. In DNA form, the CDR3 reads TGTGCCAGCAGCTTAGGTAGCGGGGTGGCCTACGAGCAGTACTTC.

The V gene is TRBV13, the J gene TRBJ1-5, with TRBD1 as a possible D gene (6 bases). CDR3 length: 14 residues. CDR1 and CDR2 from the germline V gene are PRHDT and FYEKMQ (reference sequence). V was shortened by 5 bases and J by 3 bases, with 11 bases between the two germline ends. CDR3 nucleotides: TGTGCCAGCAGCATGGGGGGGCTCAATCAGCCCCAGCATTTT. It yields the protein CASSMGGLNQPQHF. The complete variable domain, with remaining parts taken from reference TRBV13 and TRBJ1-5, reads AAGVIQSPRHLIKEKRETATLKCYPIPRHDTVYWYQQGPGQDPQFLISFYEKMQSDKGSIPDRFSAQQFSDYHSELNMSSLELGDSALYFCASSMGGLNQPQHFGDGTRLSIL.

V gene TRBV11-2 combines with J gene TRBJ2-7; TRBD2 is a possible D gene (5 bases). Trimming shortened V by 0 bases and J by 1 base, and 13 bases separated the two germline ends. CDR3 length equals 16 residues. The germline gives CDR1 SGHAT, CDR2 FQNNGV. The CDR3 DNA sequence: TGTGCCAGCAGCTTAGATCAAGCCAGAGGGTCCTACGAGCAGTACTTC. Its protein is CASSLDQARGSYEQYF. Combining the CDR3 with reference TRBV11-2 and TRBJ2-7 gives the whole variable domain EAGVAQSPRYKIIEKRQSVAFWCNPISGHATLYWYQQILGQGPKLLIQFQNNGVVDDSQLPKDRFSAERLKGVDSTLKIQPAKLEDSAVYLCASSLDQARGSYEQYFGPGTRLTVT.